This T cell receptor (beta chain) was recovered during a study of control samples from healthy donors and cancer patients. TCRdb's copy holds only in-frame clones and misses some; the assay was immunoSEQ multiplex PCR. The sample consists of about 69,000 clones, about four fifths of them appearing once. The V end was cut by 2 bases, the J end by 4 bases, with 6 bases between. The germline V gene has CDR1 MNHEY and CDR2 SVGAGI. The CDR3 length is 13 residues. Sequencing was done on a sample of PBMCs. This clonotype was sampled from a woman in her fifties or sixties with lung cancer. The chain joins TRBV6-5 to TRBJ1-3, with unresolved D. The CDR3 nucleotides are TGTGCCAGCAGTTACAGGGAAGGAAACACCATATATTTT. This sequence encodes CASSYREGNTIYF.